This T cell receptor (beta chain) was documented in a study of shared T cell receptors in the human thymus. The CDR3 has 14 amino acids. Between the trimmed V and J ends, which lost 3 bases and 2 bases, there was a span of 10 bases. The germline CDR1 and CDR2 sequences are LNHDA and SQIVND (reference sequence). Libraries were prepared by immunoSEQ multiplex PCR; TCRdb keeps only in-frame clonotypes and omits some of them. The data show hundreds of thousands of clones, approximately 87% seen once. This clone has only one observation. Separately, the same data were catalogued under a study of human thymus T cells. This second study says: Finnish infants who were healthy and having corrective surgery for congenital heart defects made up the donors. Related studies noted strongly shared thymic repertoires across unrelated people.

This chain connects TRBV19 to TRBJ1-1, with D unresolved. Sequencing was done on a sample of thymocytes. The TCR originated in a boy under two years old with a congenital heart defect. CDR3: CASSIGLTNTEAFF. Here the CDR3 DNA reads TGTGCCAGTAGTATCGGACTGACCAACACTGAAGCTTTCTTT.